This T cell receptor beta chain is drawn from a study of PD-1 blockade in mismatch repair-deficient tumors. Looking at the study overall: All were previously treated, progressing patients with approximately 11 mismatch repair-deficient cancer types.

TCR sequencing covered a few patients who responded to pembrolizumab. Using immunoSEQ multiplex PCR, the repertoire was profiled, and TCRdb retains in-frame clones only, with some absent. The table records fewer than 100,000 clones, 81% of them present only once. This TCR was sampled from an adult with mismatch repair-deficient cancer. Sequenced material: peripheral blood, taken 12 weeks after starting pembrolizumab.

CDR3 in DNA: TGTGCCAGCTCACCGGCGGGAGCAGATACGCAGTATTTT. It yields the protein CASSPAGADTQYF. V gene TRBV18 combines with J gene TRBJ2-3; 7 nucleotides line up with TRBD2. There are 13 residues in the CDR3. The V gene end was trimmed by 3 bases and the J gene end by 4 bases; junction bases not matched to a gene: 1. Per the germline V gene, CDR1 is KGHSH and CDR2 is LQKENI.